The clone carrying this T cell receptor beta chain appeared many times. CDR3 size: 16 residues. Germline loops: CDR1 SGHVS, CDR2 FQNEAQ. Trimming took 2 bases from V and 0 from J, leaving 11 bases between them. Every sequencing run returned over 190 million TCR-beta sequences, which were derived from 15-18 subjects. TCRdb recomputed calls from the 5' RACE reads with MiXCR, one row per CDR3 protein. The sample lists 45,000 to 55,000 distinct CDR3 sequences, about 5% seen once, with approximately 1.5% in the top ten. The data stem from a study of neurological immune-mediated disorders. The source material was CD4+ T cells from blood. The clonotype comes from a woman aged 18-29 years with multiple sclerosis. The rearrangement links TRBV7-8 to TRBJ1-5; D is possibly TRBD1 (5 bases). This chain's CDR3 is CASSLLQAISNQPQHF. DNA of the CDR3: TGTGCCAGCAGCTTACTACAGGCCATTAGCAATCAGCCCCAGCATTTT.